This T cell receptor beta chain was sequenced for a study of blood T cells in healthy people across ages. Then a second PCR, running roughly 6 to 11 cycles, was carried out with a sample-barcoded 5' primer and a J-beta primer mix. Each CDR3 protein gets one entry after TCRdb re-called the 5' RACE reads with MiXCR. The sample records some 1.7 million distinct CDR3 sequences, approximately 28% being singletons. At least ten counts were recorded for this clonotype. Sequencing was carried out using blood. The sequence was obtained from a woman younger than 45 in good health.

The DNA of the CDR3 is TGTGCCAGCAGCGTAGAAGGTATTCAAGAGACCCAGTACTTC. This translates into CASSVEGIQETQYF. The J gene is TRBJ2-5, the V gene TRBV9; no firm D call. This CDR3 is built from 14 residues. Deletions cut 0 bases from V and 2 bases from J, with 8 bases between. The germline gives CDR1 SGDLS, CDR2 YYNGEE.